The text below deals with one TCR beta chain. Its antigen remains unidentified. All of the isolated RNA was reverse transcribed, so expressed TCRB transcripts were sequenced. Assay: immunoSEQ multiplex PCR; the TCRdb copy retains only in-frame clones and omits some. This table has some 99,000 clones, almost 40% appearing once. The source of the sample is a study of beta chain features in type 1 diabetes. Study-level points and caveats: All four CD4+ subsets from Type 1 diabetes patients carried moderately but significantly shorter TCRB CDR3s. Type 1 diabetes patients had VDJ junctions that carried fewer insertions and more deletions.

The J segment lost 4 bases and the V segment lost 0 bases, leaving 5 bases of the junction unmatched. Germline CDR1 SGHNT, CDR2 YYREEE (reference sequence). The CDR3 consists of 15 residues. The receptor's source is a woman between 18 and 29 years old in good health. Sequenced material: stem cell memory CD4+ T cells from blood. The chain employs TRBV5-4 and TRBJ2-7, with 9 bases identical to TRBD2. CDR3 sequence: CASSLEAGGPYEQYF. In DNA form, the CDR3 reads TGTGCCAGCAGCTTGGAGGCGGGAGGGCCTTACGAGCAGTACTTC.